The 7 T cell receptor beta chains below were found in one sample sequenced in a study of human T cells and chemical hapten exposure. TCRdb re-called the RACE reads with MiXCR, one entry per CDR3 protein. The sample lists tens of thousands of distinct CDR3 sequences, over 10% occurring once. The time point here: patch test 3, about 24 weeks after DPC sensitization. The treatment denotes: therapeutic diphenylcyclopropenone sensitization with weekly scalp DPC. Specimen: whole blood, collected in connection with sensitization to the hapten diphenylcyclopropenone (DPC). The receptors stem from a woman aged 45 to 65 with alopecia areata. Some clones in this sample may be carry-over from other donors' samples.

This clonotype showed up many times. The CDR3 sequence is CASSFGGRWAFF. CDR3 DNA: TGTGCCAGCAGTTTTGGGGGGCGTTGGGCTTTCTTT. V and J are TRBV28 and TRBJ1-1; TRBD1 is a possible D gene (6 bases). V shed 3 bases and J shed 11 bases, with 13 bases lying between them. Germline values: CDR1 MDHEN, CDR2 SYDVKM. The CDR3 loop spans 12 amino acids.

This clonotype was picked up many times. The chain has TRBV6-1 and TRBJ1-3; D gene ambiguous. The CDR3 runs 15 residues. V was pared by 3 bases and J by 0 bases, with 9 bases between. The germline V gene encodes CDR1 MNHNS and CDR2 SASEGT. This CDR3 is CASSEATYSGNTIYF. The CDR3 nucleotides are TGTGCCAGCAGTGAGGCGACTTACTCTGGAAACACCATATATTTT.

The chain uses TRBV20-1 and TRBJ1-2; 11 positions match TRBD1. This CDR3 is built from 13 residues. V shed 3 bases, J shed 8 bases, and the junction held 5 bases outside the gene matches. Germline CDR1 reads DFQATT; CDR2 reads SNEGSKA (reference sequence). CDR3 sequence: CSARKGQGDGYTF. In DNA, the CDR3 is TGCAGTGCTAGGAAGGGACAGGGGGACGGCTACACCTTC.

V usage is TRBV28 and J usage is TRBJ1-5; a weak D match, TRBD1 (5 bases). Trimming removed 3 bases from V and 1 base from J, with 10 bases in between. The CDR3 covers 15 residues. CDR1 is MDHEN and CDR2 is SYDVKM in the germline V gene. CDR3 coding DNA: TGTGCCAGCAGTTTGCAGGGTGGCAGCAATCAGCCCCAGCATTTT. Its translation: CASSLQGGSNQPQHF.

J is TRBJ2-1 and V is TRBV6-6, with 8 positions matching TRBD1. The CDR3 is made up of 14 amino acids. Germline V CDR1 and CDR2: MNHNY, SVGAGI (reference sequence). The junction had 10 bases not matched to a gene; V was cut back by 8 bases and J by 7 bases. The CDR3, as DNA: TGTGCCAGCGTCGAGACAGGGGATCGTAATGAGCAGTTCTTC. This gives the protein CASVETGDRNEQFF.

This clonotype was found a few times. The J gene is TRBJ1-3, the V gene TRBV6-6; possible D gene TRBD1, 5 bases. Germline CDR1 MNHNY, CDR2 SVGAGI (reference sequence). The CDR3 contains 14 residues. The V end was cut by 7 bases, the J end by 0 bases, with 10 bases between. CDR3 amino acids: CASTYGTSGNTIYF. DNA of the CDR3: TGTGCCAGCACTTATGGGACCTCTGGAAACACCATATATTTT.

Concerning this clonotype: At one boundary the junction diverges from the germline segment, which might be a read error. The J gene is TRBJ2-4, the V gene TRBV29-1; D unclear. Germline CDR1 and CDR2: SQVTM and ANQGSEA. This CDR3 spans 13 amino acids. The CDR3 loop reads CSVEESSFGIRYF. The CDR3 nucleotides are TGCAGCGTTGAAGAAAGTAGCTTTGGCATTCGGTACTTC.